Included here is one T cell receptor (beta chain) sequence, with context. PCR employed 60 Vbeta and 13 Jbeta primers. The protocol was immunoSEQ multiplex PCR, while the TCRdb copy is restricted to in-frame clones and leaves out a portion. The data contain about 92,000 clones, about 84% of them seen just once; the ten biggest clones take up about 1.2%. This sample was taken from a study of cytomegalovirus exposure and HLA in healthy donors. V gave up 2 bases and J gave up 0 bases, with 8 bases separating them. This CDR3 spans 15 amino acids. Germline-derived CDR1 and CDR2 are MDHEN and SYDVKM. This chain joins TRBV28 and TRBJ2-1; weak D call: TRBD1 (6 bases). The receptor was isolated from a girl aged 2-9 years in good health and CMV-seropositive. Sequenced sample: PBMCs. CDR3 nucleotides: TGTGCCAGCAGTTTAATGGACAGCTCCTACAATGAGCAGTTCTTC. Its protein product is CASSLMDSSYNEQFF.